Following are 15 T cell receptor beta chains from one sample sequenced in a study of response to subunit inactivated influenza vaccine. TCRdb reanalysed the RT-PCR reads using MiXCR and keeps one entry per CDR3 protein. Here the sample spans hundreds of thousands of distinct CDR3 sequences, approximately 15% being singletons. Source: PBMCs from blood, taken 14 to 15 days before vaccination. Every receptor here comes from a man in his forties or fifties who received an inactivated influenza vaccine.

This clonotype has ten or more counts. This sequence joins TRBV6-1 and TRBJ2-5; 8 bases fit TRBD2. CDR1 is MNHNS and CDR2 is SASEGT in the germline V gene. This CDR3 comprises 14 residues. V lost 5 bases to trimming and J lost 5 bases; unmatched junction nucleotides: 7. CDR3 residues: CASSKTSGWETQYF. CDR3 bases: TGTGCCAGCAGTAAAACTAGCGGATGGGAGACCCAGTACTTC.

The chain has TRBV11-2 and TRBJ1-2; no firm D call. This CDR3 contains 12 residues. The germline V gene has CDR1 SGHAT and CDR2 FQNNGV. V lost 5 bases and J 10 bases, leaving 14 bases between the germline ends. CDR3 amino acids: CASSKKPGFYTF. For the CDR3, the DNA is TGTGCCAGCAGCAAAAAACCGGGTTTCTACACCTTC.

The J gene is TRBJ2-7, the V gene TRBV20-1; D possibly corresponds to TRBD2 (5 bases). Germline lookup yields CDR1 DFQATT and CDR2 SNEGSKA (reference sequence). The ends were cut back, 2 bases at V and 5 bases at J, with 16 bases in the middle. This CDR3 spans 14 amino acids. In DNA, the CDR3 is TGCAGTGCTAGATTCCGAACGGGGTCGCACGAGCAGTACTTC. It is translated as CSARFRTGSHEQYF.

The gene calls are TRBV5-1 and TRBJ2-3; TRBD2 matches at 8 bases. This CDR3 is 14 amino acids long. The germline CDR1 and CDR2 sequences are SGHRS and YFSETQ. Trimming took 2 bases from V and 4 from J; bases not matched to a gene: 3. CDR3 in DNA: TGCGCCAGCAGCTTCGCTAGCGGGTCAGATACGCAGTATTTT. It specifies CASSFASGSDTQYF.

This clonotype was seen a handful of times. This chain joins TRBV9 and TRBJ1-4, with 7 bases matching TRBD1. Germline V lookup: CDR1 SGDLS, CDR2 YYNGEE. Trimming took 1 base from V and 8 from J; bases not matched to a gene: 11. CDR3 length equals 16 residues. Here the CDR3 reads CASSVSRGLIREKLFF. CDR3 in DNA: TGTGCCAGCAGCGTATCGAGGGGGCTGATCAGAGAAAAACTGTTTTTT. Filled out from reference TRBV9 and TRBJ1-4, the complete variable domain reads DSGVTQTPKHLITATGQRVTLRCSPRSGDLSVYWYQQSLDQGLQFLIQYYNGEERAKGNILERFSAQQFPDLHSELNLSSLELGDSALYFCASSVSRGLIREKLFFGSGTQLSVL.

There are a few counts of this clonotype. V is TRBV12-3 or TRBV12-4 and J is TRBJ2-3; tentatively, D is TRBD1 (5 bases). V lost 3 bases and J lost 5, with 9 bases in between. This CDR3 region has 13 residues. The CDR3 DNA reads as TGTGCCAGCAGTTTTCCAGGGTTAGATACGCAGTATTTT. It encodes CASSFPGLDTQYF.

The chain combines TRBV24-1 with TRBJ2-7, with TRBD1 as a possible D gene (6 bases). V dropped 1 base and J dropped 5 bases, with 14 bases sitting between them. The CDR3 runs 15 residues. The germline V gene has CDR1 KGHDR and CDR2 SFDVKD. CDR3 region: CATSDFGQGRDEQYF. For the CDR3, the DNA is TGTGCCACCAGTGATTTCGGGCAGGGGAGAGACGAGCAGTACTTC.

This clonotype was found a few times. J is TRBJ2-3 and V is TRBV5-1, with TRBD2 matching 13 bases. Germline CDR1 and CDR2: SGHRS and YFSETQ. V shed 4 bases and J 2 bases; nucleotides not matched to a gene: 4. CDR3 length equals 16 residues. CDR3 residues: CASSHGLAGATDTQYF. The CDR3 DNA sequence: TGCGCCAGCAGCCACGGACTAGCGGGAGCCACAGATACGCAGTATTTT.

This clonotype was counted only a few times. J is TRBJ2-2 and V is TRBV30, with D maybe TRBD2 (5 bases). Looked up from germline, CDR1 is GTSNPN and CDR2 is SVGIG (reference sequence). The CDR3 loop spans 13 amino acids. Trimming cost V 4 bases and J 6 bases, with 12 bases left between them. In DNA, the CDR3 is TGTGCCTGGACAGTTGGAGGATCCGGGGAGCTGTTTTTT. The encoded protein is CAWTVGGSGELFF.

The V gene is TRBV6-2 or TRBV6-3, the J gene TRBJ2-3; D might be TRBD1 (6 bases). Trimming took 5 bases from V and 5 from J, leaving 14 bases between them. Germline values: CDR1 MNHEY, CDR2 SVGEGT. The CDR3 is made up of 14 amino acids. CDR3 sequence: CASSQDSFGDTQYF. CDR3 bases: TGTGCCAGCAGTCAGGACAGTTTTGGAGATACGCAGTATTTT.

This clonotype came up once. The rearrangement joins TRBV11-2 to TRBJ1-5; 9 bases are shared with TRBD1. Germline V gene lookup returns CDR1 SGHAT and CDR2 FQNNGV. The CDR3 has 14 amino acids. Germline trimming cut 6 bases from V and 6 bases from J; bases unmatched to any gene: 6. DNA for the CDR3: TGTGCCAGCAGAGAAGGGACAGGGAGTCAGCCCCAGCATTTT. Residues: CASREGTGSQPQHF.

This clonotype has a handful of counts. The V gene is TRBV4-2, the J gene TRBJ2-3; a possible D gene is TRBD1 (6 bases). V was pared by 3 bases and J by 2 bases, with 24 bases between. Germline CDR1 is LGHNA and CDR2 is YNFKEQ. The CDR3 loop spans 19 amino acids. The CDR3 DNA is TGTGCCAGCAGCCATAGCAGGGGCGCCCTGCCTCTACACACAGATACGCAGTATTTT. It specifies CASSHSRGALPLHTDTQYF.

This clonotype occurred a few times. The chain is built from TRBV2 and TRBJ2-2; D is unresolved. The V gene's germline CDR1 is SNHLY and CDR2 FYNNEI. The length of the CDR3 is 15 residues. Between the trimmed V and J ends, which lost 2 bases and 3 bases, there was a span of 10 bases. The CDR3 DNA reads TGTGCCAGCAGTGAAAGGCCCCCGCACACCGGGGAGCTGTTTTTT. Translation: CASSERPPHTGELFF.

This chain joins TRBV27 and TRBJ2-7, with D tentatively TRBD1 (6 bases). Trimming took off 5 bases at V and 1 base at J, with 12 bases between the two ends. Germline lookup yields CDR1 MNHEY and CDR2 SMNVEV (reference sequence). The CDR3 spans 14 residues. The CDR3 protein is CASSARGSSYEQYF. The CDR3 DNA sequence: TGTGCCAGCAGTGCCAGGGGCAGTTCCTACGAGCAGTACTTC.

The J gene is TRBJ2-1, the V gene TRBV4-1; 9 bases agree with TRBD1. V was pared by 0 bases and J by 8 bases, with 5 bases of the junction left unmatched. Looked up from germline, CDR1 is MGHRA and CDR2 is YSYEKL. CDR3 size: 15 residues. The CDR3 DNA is TGCGCCAGCAGCCAAGAACAGGGGGCTGACTATGAGCAGTTCTTC. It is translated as CASSQEQGADYEQFF.